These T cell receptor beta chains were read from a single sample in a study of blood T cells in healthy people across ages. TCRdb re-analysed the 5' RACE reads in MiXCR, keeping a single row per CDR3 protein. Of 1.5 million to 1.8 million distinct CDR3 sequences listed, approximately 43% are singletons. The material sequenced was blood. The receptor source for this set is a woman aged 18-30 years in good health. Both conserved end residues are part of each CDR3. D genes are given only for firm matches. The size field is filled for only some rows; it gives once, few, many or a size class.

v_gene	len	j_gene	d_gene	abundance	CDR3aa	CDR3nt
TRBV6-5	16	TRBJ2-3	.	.	CASRSQRVPPTDTQYF	TGTGCCAGCAGAAGCCAGCGGGTCCCTCCCACAGATACGCAGTATTTT
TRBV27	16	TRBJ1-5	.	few	CASSLSARDSNQPQHF	TGTGCCAGCAGTTTATCGGCCAGGGATAGCAATCAGCCCCAGCATTTT
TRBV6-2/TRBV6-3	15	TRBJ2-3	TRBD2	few	CASSTGGGSTDTQYF	TGTGCCAGCAGTACCGGGGGAGGGAGCACAGATACGCAGTATTTT
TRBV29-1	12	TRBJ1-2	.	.	CSVEGENYGYTF	TGCAGCGTTGAGGGGGAGAATTATGGCTACACCTTC
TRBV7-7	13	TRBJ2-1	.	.	CASSLYGANEQFF	TGTGCTAGCAGCTTATACGGGGCCAATGAGCAGTTCTTC
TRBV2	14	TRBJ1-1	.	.	CASRNWGADTEAFF	TGTGCCAGCAGAAACTGGGGGGCAGACACTGAAGCTTTCTTT
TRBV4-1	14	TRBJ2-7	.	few	CASSQVLGYYEQYF	TGCGCCAGCAGCCAAGTACTAGGCTACTACGAGCAGTACTTC
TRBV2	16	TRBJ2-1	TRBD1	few	CASSTPGTGAYNEQFF	TGTGCCAGCAGCACGCCCGGGACAGGGGCCTACAATGAGCAGTTCTTC
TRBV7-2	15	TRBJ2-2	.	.	CASSSQRGAHGELFF	TGTGCCAGTAGCTCGCAACGGGGGGCGCACGGGGAGCTGTTTTTT
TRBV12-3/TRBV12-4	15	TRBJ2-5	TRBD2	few	CASSLAGEPRETQYF	TGTGCCAGCAGTCTAGCGGGGGAGCCGCGAGAGACCCAGTACTTC
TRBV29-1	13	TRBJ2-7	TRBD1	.	CSAAGTGAYEQYF	TGCAGCGCCGCCGGGACAGGGGCCTACGAGCAGTACTTC